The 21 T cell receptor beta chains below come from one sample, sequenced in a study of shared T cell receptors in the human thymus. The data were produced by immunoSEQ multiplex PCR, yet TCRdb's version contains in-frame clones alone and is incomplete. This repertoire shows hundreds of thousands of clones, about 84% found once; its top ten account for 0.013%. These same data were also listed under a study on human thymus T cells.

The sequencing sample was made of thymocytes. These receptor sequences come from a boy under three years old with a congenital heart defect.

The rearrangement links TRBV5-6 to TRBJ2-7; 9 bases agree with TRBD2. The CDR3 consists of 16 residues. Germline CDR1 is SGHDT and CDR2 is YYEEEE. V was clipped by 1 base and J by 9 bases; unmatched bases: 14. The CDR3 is CASSLRGEGGRAGQYF. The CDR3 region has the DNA TGTGCCAGCAGCTTGAGGGGTGAGGGCGGGAGGGCGGGGCAGTACTTC.

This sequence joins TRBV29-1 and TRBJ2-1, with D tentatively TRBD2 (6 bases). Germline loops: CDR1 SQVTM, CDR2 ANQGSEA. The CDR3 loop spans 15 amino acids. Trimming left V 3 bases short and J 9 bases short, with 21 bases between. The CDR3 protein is CSVEPLLAERGEQFF. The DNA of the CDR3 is TGCAGCGTTGAGCCCCTCTTAGCGGAGCGCGGTGAGCAGTTCTTC.

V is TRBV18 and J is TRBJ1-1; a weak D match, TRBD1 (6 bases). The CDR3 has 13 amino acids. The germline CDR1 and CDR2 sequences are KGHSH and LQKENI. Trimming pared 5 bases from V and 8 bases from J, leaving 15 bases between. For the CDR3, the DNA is TGTGCCAGCTCATTCCCAGGGGCAGGGGAAGCTTTCTTT. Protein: CASSFPGAGEAFF.

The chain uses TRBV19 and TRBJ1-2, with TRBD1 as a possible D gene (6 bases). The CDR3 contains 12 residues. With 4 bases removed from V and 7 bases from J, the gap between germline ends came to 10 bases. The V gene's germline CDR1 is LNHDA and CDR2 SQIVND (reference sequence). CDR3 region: CASSTRGGGYTF. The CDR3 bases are TGTGCCAGTAGTACCAGGGGCGGTGGCTACACCTTC.

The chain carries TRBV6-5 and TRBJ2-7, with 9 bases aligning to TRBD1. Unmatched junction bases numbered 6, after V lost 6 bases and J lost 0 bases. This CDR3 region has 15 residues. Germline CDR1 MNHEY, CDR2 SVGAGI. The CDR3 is CASRLGTGSSYEQYF. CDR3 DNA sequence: TGTGCCAGCAGACTCGGGACAGGGAGCTCCTACGAGCAGTACTTC.

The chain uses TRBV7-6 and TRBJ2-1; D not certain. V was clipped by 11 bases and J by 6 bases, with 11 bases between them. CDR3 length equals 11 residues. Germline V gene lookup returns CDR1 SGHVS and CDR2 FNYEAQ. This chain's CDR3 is CAFPLSNEQFF. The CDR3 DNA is TGTGCCTTCCCCCTGTCCAATGAGCAGTTCTTC.

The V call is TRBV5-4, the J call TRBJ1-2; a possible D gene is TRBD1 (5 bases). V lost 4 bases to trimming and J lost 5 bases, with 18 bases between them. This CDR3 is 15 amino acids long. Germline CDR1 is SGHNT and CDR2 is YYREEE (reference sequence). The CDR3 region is CASSTDATETYGYTF. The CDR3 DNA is TGTGCCAGCAGCACCGACGCGACAGAGACTTATGGCTACACCTTC.

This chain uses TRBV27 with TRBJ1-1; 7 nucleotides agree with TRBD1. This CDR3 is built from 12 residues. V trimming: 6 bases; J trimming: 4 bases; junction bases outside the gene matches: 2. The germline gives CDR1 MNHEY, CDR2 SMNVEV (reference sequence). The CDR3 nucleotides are TGTGCCAGCAGACAGGGGAGCACTGAAGCTTTCTTT. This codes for CASRQGSTEAFF.

This chain's CDR3 is CASSQEIDFRTDTQYF. The CDR3 nucleotides are TGTGCCAGCAGCCAAGAGATCGACTTCCGCACAGATACGCAGTATTTT. The V and J genes are TRBV14 and TRBJ2-3, with D unresolved. The CDR3 spans 16 residues. The germline V and J ends were trimmed by 0 bases and 1 base, with 11 bases remaining between them. CDR1 is SGHDN, CDR2 FVKESK, per germline. Filled out from reference TRBV14 and TRBJ2-3, the complete variable domain reads EAGVTQFPSHSVIEKGQTVTLRCDPISGHDNLYWYRRVMGKEIKFLLHFVKESKQDESGMPNNRFLAERTGGTYSTLKVQPAELEDSGVYFCASSQEIDFRTDTQYFGPGTRLTVL.

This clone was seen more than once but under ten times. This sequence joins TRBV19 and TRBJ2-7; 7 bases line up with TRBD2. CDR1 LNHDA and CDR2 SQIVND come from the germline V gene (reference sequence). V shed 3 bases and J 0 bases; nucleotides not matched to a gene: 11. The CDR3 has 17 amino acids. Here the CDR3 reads CASSMGGWGGNSYEQYF. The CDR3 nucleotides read TGTGCCAGTAGTATGGGAGGGTGGGGCGGGAACTCCTACGAGCAGTACTTC.

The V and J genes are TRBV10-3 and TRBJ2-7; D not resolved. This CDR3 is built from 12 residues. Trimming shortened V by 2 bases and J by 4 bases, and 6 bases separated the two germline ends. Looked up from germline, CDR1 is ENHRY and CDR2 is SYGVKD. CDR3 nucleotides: TGTGCCATCAGTGAGAACGAGTACGAGCAGTACTTC. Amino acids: CAISENEYEQYF.

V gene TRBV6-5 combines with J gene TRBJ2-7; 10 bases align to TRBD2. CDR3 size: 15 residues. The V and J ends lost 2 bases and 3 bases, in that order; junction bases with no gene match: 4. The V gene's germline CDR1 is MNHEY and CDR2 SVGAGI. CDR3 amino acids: CASSYARTSGYEQYF. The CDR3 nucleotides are TGTGCCAGCAGTTACGCGCGGACTAGCGGCTACGAGCAGTACTTC.

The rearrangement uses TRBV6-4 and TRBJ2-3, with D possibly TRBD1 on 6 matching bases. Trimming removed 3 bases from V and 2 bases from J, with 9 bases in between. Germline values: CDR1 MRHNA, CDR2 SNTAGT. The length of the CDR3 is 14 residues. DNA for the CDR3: TGTGCCAGCAGTGATGACAGGTACACAGATACGCAGTATTTT. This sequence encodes CASSDDRYTDTQYF.

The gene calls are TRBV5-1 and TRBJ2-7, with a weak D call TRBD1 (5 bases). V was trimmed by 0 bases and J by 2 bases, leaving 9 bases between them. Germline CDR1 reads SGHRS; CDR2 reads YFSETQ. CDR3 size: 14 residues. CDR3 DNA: TGCGCCAGCAGCTTGGTGGGGCGGCCCTACGAGCAGTACTTC. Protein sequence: CASSLVGRPYEQYF.

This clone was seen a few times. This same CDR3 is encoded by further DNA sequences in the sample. The CDR3 spells CASSAPGSGNTIYF. The CDR3 region has the DNA TGTGCCAGCAGCGCCCCAGGCTCTGGAAACACCATATATTTT. J is TRBJ1-3 and V is TRBV9; D unresolved. This CDR3 region has 14 residues. Germline loops: CDR1 SGDLS, CDR2 YYNGEE. V shed 3 bases and J shed 0 bases, with 7 bases lying between them.

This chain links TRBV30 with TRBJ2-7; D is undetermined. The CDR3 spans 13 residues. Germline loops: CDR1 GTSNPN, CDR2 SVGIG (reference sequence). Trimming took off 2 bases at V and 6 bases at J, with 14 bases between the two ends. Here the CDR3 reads CAWSRSIVSEQYF. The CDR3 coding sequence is TGTGCCTGGAGTCGTAGTATAGTCTCCGAGCAGTACTTC.

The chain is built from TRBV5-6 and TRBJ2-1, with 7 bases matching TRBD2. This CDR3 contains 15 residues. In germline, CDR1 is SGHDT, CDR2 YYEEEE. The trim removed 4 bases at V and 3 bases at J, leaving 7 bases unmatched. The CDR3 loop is CASSPGASGYNEQFF. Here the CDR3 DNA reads TGTGCCAGCAGCCCCGGGGCTAGCGGCTACAATGAGCAGTTCTTC.

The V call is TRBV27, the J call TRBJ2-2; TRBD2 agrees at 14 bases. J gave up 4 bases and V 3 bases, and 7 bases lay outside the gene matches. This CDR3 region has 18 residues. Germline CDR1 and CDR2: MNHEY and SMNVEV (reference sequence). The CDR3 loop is CASSLSGLAGGATGELFF. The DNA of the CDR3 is TGTGCCAGCAGTTTGTCAGGACTAGCGGGAGGAGCCACCGGGGAGCTGTTTTTT.

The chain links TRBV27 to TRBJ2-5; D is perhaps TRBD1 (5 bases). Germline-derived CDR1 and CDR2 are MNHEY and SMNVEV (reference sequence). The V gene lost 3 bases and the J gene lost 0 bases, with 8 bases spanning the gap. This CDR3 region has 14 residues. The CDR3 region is CASSFGADQETQYF. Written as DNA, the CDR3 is TGTGCCAGCAGTTTTGGGGCGGACCAAGAGACCCAGTACTTC.

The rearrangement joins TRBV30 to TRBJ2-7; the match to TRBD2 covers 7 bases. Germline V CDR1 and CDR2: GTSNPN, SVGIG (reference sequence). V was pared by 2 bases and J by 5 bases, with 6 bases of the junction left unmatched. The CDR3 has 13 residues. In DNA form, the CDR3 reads TGTGCCTGGAGTTTGGCGGGAGCGGACGAGCAGTACTTC. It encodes CAWSLAGADEQYF.

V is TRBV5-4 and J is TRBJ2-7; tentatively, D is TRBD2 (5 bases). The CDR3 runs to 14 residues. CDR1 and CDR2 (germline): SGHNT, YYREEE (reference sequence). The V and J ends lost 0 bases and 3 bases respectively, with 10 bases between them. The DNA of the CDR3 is TGTGCCAGCAGCTTGGCCGTCGGGGACTACGAGCAGTACTTC. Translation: CASSLAVGDYEQYF.